The clone carrying this T cell receptor (beta chain) was found a few times. The V gene's germline CDR1 is LNHDA and CDR2 SQIVND (reference sequence). The CDR3 runs to 14 residues. V dropped 2 bases and J dropped 1 base, with 9 bases sitting between them. The source of the sample is a study of cytomegalovirus exposure and HLA in healthy donors. PCR used 60 Vbeta primers and 13 Jbeta primers. Using immunoSEQ multiplex PCR, the repertoire was profiled, and TCRdb retains in-frame clones only, with some absent. The table has about 270,000 clones, just over 70% seen once. The sequencing input was PBMCs. The TCR was taken from a female donor in good health and CMV-seronegative. This rearrangement joins TRBV19 to TRBJ2-7, with TRBD2 as a possible D gene (6 bases). The CDR3 sequence is CASSIILASYEQYF. Written as DNA, the CDR3 is TGTGCCAGTAGTATAATCCTAGCGTCCTACGAGCAGTACTTC.